A selection of T cell receptor beta chains follows, all from one sample in a study of beta chain features in type 1 diabetes. Measured with immunoSEQ multiplex PCR; TCRdb has only the in-frame clones, and not every one. This sample has fewer than 300,000 clones; around 9.9% occur once, and the top ten carry over 0.015%. Sequences were obtained from naive CD4+ T cells from blood. These receptors came from a man under 40 with type 1 diabetes. Each CDR3 is given with its conserved first and last residue. D genes are given only for firm matches. Part of the rows lack a size; the others show once, few, many or a class for expanded clones.

>TRBJ2-1|-|-|TRBV7-9
TGTGCCAGCAGCTCCCAGGGGAATGAGCAGTTCTTC
CASSSQGNEQFF
>TRBJ2-3|-|-|TRBV25-1
TGTGCCAGCAGGGAAAACGGACTGGTGGCAGATACGCAGTATTTT
CASRENGLVADTQYF
>TRBJ2-3|TRBD2|-|TRBV4-2
TGTGCCAGCAGCCAAGATGGTAGGGAGGGTACAGATACGCAGTATTTT
CASSQDGREGTDTQYF
>TRBJ1-4|TRBD1|-|TRBV2
TGTGCCAGCAGTGAAGCCGGGACAGGGAATGAAAAACTGTTTTTT
CASSEAGTGNEKLFF
>TRBJ2-1|-|few|TRBV20-1
TGCAGTGCTAGGATTACTTATGAGCAGTTCTTC
CSARITYEQFF
>TRBJ1-2|-|few|TRBV4-1
TGCGCCAGCAAAAAGTCAGCAGGAAACTATGGCTACACCTTC
CASKKSAGNYGYTF
>TRBJ1-2|TRBD1|-|TRBV5-1
TGCGCCAGCAGCCTCGGAGGGACAGCTAACTATGGCTACACCTTC
CASSLGGTANYGYTF
>TRBJ2-1|TRBD2|once|TRBV11-2
TGTGCCAGCAGCTCTAGCGGGGGGCCGCAGTTCTTC
CASSSSGGPQFF
>TRBJ2-2|-|few|TRBV5-1
TGCGCCAGCAGCACTTACAGGGATGGCTCCACCGGGGAGCTGTTTTTT
CASSTYRDGSTGELFF
>TRBJ2-2|-|few|TRBV18
TGTGCCAGCTCACTACCGACAGAGAACACCGGGGAGCTGTTTTTT
CASSLPTENTGELFF
>TRBJ2-2|TRBD2|-|TRBV5-4
TGTGCCAGCAGCCGGACTAGCGGGGGCTTCGCCGGGGAGCTGTTTTTT
CASSRTSGGFAGELFF
>TRBJ2-3|-|few|TRBV4-3
TGCGCCAGCAGCCGAGACAGGGATACGCAGTATTTT
CASSRDRDTQYF
>TRBJ1-6|-|-|TRBV4-2
TGTGCCAGCAGCCAAGAAGCTCCTGTTGGTAATTCACCCCTCCACTTT
CASSQEAPVGNSPLHF
>TRBJ1-4|-|-|TRBV5-6
TGTGCCAGCAGCTTAGACGCGGGGAATGAGAAACTGTTTTTT
CASSLDAGNEKLFF
>TRBJ2-2|TRBD1|-|TRBV5-4
TGTGCCAGCAGCTCCGGGACAGGGGGAACCGGGGAGCTGTTTTTT
CASSSGTGGTGELFF
>TRBJ2-1|TRBD2|-|TRBV9
TGTGCCAGCAGCCCTCAGTCTAGCGGAATCTACAATGAGCAGTTCTTC
CASSPQSSGIYNEQFF
>TRBJ2-2|-|few|TRBV5-1
TGCGCCAGCAGCTTGGGCCGGGGAGTGAACACCGGGGAGCTGTTTTTT
CASSLGRGVNTGELFF
>TRBJ2-1|TRBD1|-|TRBV19
TGTGCCAGTAGGGGACAGCAGTACAATGAGCAGTTCTTC
CASRGQQYNEQFF
>TRBJ2-1|TRBD2|-|TRBV4-3
TGCGCCAGCAGCCCGAACCCCTTTAGCGGGACAATCTACAATGAGCAGTTCTTC
CASSPNPFSGTIYNEQFF
>TRBJ1-1|-|-|TRBV27
TGTGCCAGCAGTCTGAAAGGGGGGAACACTGAAGCTTTCTTT
CASSLKGGNTEAFF
>TRBJ2-5|-|-|TRBV12-5
TGTGCTAGTGGTTTGCGGCAAGAGACCCAGTACTTC
CASGLRQETQYF
>TRBJ1-6|-|-|TRBV19
TGTGCCAGTAAGAGACAGGATAATTCACCCCTCCACTTT
CASKRQDNSPLHF
>TRBJ1-1|-|few|TRBV29-1
TGCAGCGGCGGCGGGAACACTGAAGCTTTCTTT
CSGGGNTEAFF
>TRBJ2-7|-|-|TRBV15
TGTGCCACCAGCAGAATTGGGGCTGGCTACTCCTACGAGCAGTACTTC
CATSRIGAGYSYEQYF
>TRBJ2-4|TRBD1|few|TRBV7-2
TGTGCCAGCAGCAAACTACAGGGGCTGGACAAAAACATTCAGTACTTC
CASSKLQGLDKNIQYF
>TRBJ2-1|TRBD1|few|TRBV28
TGTGCCAGCAGTTTGTCCGGGACAGGCAATGAGCAGTTCTTC
CASSLSGTGNEQFF
>TRBJ1-1|-|-|TRBV2
TGTGCCAGCAGTGATTGGAGGGAAGCTTTCTTT
CASSDWREAFF
>TRBJ2-1|TRBD2|few|TRBV18
TGTGCCAGCTCACCACGACTAGCGGGGCGCTACAATGAGCAGTTCTTC
CASSPRLAGRYNEQFF
>TRBJ2-7|TRBD1|-|TRBV11-2
TGTGCCAGCAGCTTAGGAAGGCGATGGACAGGGACCTACGAGCAGTACTTC
CASSLGRRWTGTYEQYF
>TRBJ2-6|-|-|TRBV7-3
TGTGCCAGCAGCGTTACTTCTGGGGCCAACGTCCTGACTTTC
CASSVTSGANVLTF
>TRBJ2-2|TRBD1|-|TRBV5-4
TGTGCCAGTCAAACCAGGACAGGGGACACCGGGGAGCTGTTTTTT
CASQTRTGDTGELFF
>TRBJ2-1|-|-|TRBV7-2
TGTGCCAGCAGCCCGAGGGTCTACAATGAGCAGTTCTTC
CASSPRVYNEQFF
>TRBJ1-5|TRBD1|-|TRBV4-2
TGTGCCAGCAGCCAAGATGGACCCTGGGACAGACTCAATCAGCCCCAGCATTTT
CASSQDGPWDRLNQPQHF
>TRBJ2-7|TRBD2|-|TRBV29-1
TGCAGCGTTGGACTGACTAGCGGGCCCCGGGAGCAGTACTTC
CSVGLTSGPREQYF
>TRBJ2-1|-|-|TRBV9
TGTGCCAGCAGCGTCTCTACCGGAGGGTCCGGCAATGAGCAGTTCTTC
CASSVSTGGSGNEQFF
>TRBJ2-1|-|few|TRBV20-1
TGCAGTGCTCCCTTCTTAGATGAGCAGTTCTTC
CSAPFLDEQFF
>TRBJ1-1|-|-|TRBV7-9
TGTGCCAGCAGTTTAGGGGCGAACCCTGAAGCTTTCTTT
CASSLGANPEAFF
>TRBJ1-5|-|few|TRBV6-1
TGTGCCAGCAGTGAAGCATACGGCGTCGGGCAGCCCCAGCATTTT
CASSEAYGVGQPQHF
>TRBJ2-7|-|-|TRBV30
TGTGCCTGGAAGTCGGGTTACGAGCAGTACTTC
CAWKSGYEQYF
>TRBJ1-2|-|-|TRBV6-1
TGTGCCAGCAGGGACAGCTCAGCTTCTAACTATGGCTACACCTTC
CASRDSSASNYGYTF
>TRBJ2-2|-|-|TRBV27
TGTGCCAGCAGTTACCACGGAGTTCTCGGGGAGCTGTTTTTT
CASSYHGVLGELFF
>TRBJ2-2|TRBD1|few|TRBV5-1
TGCGCCAGCGGCCGGGACAGGGAAACCGGGGAGCTGTTTTTT
CASGRDRETGELFF
>TRBJ2-3|-|-|TRBV9
TGTGCCAGCAGCGTAGATCGGGGAACTAGCACAGATACGCAGTATTTT
CASSVDRGTSTDTQYF
>TRBJ2-3|-|-|TRBV29-1
TGCAGCGTCGAACCAAGCACAGATACGCAGTATTTT
CSVEPSTDTQYF
>TRBJ2-7|-|few|TRBV6-9
TGTGCCAGCTCCCCGGGTGGCTACGAGCAGTACTTC
CASSPGGYEQYF
>TRBJ1-5|-|few|TRBV28
TGTGCCAGCAGTTCCGGGACGTACGGGAGTCAGCCCCAGCATTTT
CASSSGTYGSQPQHF
>TRBJ2-6|-|-|TRBV7-3
TGTGCCAGCAGCTTAGGAGTCTCTGGGGCCAACGTCCTGACTTTC
CASSLGVSGANVLTF
>TRBJ2-2|TRBD2|-|TRBV7-2
TGTGCCAGCAGCACAGCGGGGGTTAACACCGGGGAGCTGTTTTTT
CASSTAGVNTGELFF
>TRBJ2-7|-|-|TRBV18
TGTGCCAGCTCACCAATGAGCGGCGACGAGCAGTACTTC
CASSPMSGDEQYF
>TRBJ1-1|TRBD1|-|TRBV5-1
TGCGCCAGCAGCTTGGAGCCCAGGGGGCATGGTGAAGCTTTCTTT
CASSLEPRGHGEAFF